Listed below are T cell receptor beta chains from one sample, sequenced in a study of T cell clones after liver transplantation. The method was immunoSEQ multiplex PCR; TCRdb's version includes in-frame clones alone and lacks a portion of them. The sample lists about 120,000 clones, 90% seen once, with more than 0.8% in the top ten. Sample: CD4+ T cells from blood, taken 12 months after liver transplant. The source of these receptors is a human patient who received a liver transplant. The graft donor may be the source of some T cells. Each CDR3 is given with its conserved first and last residue. The D gene is left open where the match is weak. The size of a clone is reported for some rows only, either as once, few or many, or as a class for expanded clones.

D gene: TRBD1
V gene: TRBV6-5
J gene: TRBJ2-1
clone size: -
CDR3 protein: CASRLVGQGANEQFF
CDR3 DNA: TGTGCCAGCAGGCTCGTGGGACAGGGGGCGAATGAGCAGTTCTTC

D gene: -
V gene: TRBV5-1
J gene: TRBJ2-3
clone size: -
CDR3 protein: CASSLEGQMQYF
CDR3 DNA: TGCGCCAGCAGCTTGGAAGGTCAGATGCAGTATTTT

D gene: TRBD2
V gene: TRBV19
J gene: TRBJ2-7
clone size: -
CDR3 protein: CASSIRLGRASGRAGSYEQYF
CDR3 DNA: TGTGCCAGTAGTATCCGACTCGGTCGGGCTAGCGGGAGGGCCGGGTCCTACGAGCAGTACTTC

D gene: -
V gene: TRBV28
J gene: TRBJ2-7
clone size: -
CDR3 protein: CASSSEYEQYF
CDR3 DNA: TGTGCCAGCAGTAGTGAGTACGAGCAGTACTTC

D gene: TRBD2
V gene: TRBV27
J gene: TRBJ2-7
clone size: -
CDR3 protein: CARALGREDSYEQYF
CDR3 DNA: TGTGCCAGGGCCCTGGGGCGGGAGGACTCCTACGAGCAGTACTTC

D gene: -
V gene: TRBV5-4
J gene: TRBJ2-1
clone size: -
CDR3 protein: CASSLGGGFGVFSEQFF
CDR3 DNA: TGTGCCAGCAGCTTGGGCGGTGGTTTCGGTGTATTTAGTGAGCAGTTCTTC

D gene: -
V gene: TRBV2
J gene: TRBJ2-3
clone size: -
CDR3 protein: CASQRPPITDTQYF
CDR3 DNA: TGTGCCAGCCAGCGGCCACCCATCACAGATACGCAGTATTTT

D gene: -
V gene: TRBV28
J gene: TRBJ2-7
clone size: -
CDR3 protein: CASSLPSSTTLNEQYF
CDR3 DNA: TGTGCCAGCAGTTTACCTTCCTCGACTACATTAAACGAGCAGTACTTC

D gene: -
V gene: TRBV11-3
J gene: TRBJ2-1
clone size: -
CDR3 protein: CASSPGGWVYNEQFF
CDR3 DNA: TGTGCCAGCAGCCCAGGGGGGTGGGTTTACAATGAGCAGTTCTTC

D gene: -
V gene: TRBV6-6
J gene: TRBJ2-1
clone size: -
CDR3 protein: CASSYSRLYNEQFF
CDR3 DNA: TGTGCCAGCAGTTACTCACGCCTCTACAATGAGCAGTTCTTC

D gene: -
V gene: TRBV18
J gene: TRBJ2-5
clone size: -
CDR3 protein: CASSLLFGGQQETQYF
CDR3 DNA: TGTGCCAGCTCACTGTTGTTCGGGGGCCAACAAGAGACCCAGTACTTC

D gene: -
V gene: TRBV15
J gene: TRBJ2-2
clone size: -
CDR3 protein: CATSRVRAADTGELFF
CDR3 DNA: TGTGCCACCAGCAGAGTCCGAGCGGCTGACACCGGGGAGCTGTTTTTT

D gene: TRBD1
V gene: TRBV7-8
J gene: TRBJ2-4
clone size: -
CDR3 protein: CASSLRDRGNIQYF
CDR3 DNA: TGTGCCAGCAGCTTAAGGGACAGGGGAAACATTCAGTACTTC

D gene: TRBD1
V gene: TRBV7-9
J gene: TRBJ1-1
clone size: -
CDR3 protein: CASSRRDRGEAFF
CDR3 DNA: TGTGCCAGCAGCCGCCGGGACAGGGGGGAAGCTTTCTTT

D gene: -
V gene: TRBV9
J gene: TRBJ2-7
clone size: few
CDR3 protein: CASSVNSLTYEQYF
CDR3 DNA: TGTGCCAGCAGCGTAAACAGCCTCACCTACGAGCAGTACTTC

D gene: TRBD2
V gene: TRBV7-8
J gene: TRBJ2-3
clone size: -
CDR3 protein: CASSLELAGGPGQYF
CDR3 DNA: TGTGCCAGCAGCTTAGAACTAGCGGGAGGACCAGGGCAGTATTTT

D gene: -
V gene: TRBV18
J gene: TRBJ2-7
clone size: -
CDR3 protein: CASSPRASHEQYF
CDR3 DNA: TGTGCCAGCTCACCCCGGGCATCCCACGAGCAGTACTTC